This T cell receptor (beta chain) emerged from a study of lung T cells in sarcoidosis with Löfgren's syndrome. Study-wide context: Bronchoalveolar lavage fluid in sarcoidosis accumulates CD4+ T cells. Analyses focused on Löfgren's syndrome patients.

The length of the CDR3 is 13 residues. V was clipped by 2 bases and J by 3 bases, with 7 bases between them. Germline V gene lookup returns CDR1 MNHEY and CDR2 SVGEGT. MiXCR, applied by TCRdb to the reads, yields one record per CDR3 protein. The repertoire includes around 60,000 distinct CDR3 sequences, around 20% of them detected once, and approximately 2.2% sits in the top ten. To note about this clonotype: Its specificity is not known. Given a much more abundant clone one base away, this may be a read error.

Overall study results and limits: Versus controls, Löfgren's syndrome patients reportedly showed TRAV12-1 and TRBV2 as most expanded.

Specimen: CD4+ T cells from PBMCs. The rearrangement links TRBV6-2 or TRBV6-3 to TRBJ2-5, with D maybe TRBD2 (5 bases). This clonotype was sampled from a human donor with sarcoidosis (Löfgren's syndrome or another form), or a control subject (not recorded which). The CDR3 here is CASSYPREETQYF. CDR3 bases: TGTGCCAGCAGTTACCCGAGGGAAGAGACCCAGTACTTC.